This passage covers 32 T cell receptor beta chains from one sample sequenced in a study of T cell repertoires in cytomegalovirus infection. TCRdb analysed the reads with MiXCR anew, one entry per CDR3 protein. The sample contains about 190,000 distinct CDR3 sequences, about 30% of which appear only once. The sequenced sample consisted of PBMCs. All receptors derive from a human donor in good health (CMV status not recorded). Some clones in this sample may be carry-over from other donors' samples.

The J gene is TRBJ1-3, the V gene TRBV7-2; D unclear. Trimming cost V 5 bases and J 0 bases, with 11 bases left between them. This CDR3 comprises 15 residues. Germline values: CDR1 SGHTA, CDR2 FQGNSA. The CDR3 DNA reads TGTGCCAGCAGCCCATGGACGGCCTCTGGAAACACCATATATTTT. Amino acids: CASSPWTASGNTIYF.

This chain joins TRBV19 and TRBJ1-1; 9 nucleotides match TRBD1. The trim removed 5 bases at V and 1 base at J, leaving 8 bases unmatched. The CDR3 spans 16 residues. Germline V CDR1 and CDR2: LNHDA, SQIVND (reference sequence). CDR3 nucleotide sequence: TGTGCCAGTAGTGCGAGTGGACAGGGGAAGAACACTGAAGCTTTCTTT. Amino acids: CASSASGQGKNTEAFF.

The CDR3 sequence is CASSRDRESQPQHF. Here the CDR3 DNA reads TGTGCCAGCTCCCGCGACAGGGAATCTCAGCCCCAGCATTTT. The V call is TRBV18, the J call TRBJ1-5, with TRBD1 matching over 7 bases. V gave up 6 bases and J gave up 6 bases; unmatched junction bases: 8. The CDR3 has 14 residues. CDR1 and CDR2 (germline): KGHSH, LQKENI.

This clonotype was counted between two and nine times. The V and J genes are TRBV20-1 and TRBJ1-5; D is undetermined. CDR3 length: 15 amino acids. Trimming pared 3 bases from V and 4 bases from J, leaving 16 bases between. Germline V gene data show CDR1 as DFQATT and CDR2 as SNEGSKA (reference sequence). Here the CDR3 DNA reads TGCAGTGCTAGTGGCACCGATAGTCCAAATCAGCCCCAGCATTTT. It yields the protein CSASGTDSPNQPQHF.

The chain employs TRBV5-1 and TRBJ2-5; 7 nucleotides agree with TRBD1. Germline loops: CDR1 SGHRS, CDR2 YFSETQ. After removal of 4 bases from V and 2 bases from J, the junction contained 5 bases not matched to a gene. The CDR3 is made up of 14 amino acids. CDR3 region: CASSNTGAQETQYF. CDR3 sequence (DNA): TGCGCCAGCAGCAATACAGGGGCTCAAGAGACCCAGTACTTC.

The table lists this clonotype with a few counts. The chain recombines TRBV5-1 with TRBJ1-1; D possibly corresponds to TRBD1 (5 bases). In germline, CDR1 is SGHRS, CDR2 YFSETQ. The CDR3 sequence is 14 residues long. V was cut by 0 bases and J by 5 bases, with 11 bases left in between. The CDR3 loop is CASSLEQGWTEAFF. CDR3 bases: TGCGCCAGCAGCTTGGAGCAGGGCTGGACTGAAGCTTTCTTT.

The chain uses TRBV6-2 or TRBV6-3 and TRBJ2-5; a weak D match, TRBD1 (5 bases). CDR3 length equals 14 residues. Trimming removed 4 bases at V and 5 bases at J, with 14 bases between. Germline values: CDR1 MNHEY, CDR2 SVGEGT. This CDR3 is CASSFKGQGETQYF. The CDR3 region has the DNA TGTGCCAGCAGTTTTAAGGGGCAGGGTGAGACCCAGTACTTC.

The chain combines TRBV6-5 with TRBJ2-7; the D gene could be TRBD1 or TRBD2 (5 bases each). Trimming took off 6 bases at V and 2 bases at J, with 11 bases between the two ends. Germline V gene data show CDR1 as MNHEY and CDR2 as SVGAGI. CDR3 length equals 13 residues. CDR3: CASREGPAYEQYF. In nucleotides, the CDR3 is TGTGCCAGCAGAGAGGGACCGGCCTACGAGCAGTACTTC.

The chain carries TRBV5-1 and TRBJ1-1, with D hard to call. CDR3 length: 13 amino acids. Trimming took 0 bases from V and 4 from J, leaving 7 bases between them. Germline loops: CDR1 SGHRS, CDR2 YFSETQ. Here the CDR3 reads CASSLDVGTEAFF. In DNA form, the CDR3 reads TGCGCCAGCAGCTTGGACGTAGGCACTGAAGCTTTCTTT. Full variable domain (outside the CDR3, taken from reference TRBV5-1 and TRBJ1-1): KAGVTQTPRYLIKTRGQQVTLSCSPISGHRSVSWYQQTPGQGLQFLFEYFSETQRNKGNFPGRFSGRQFSNSRSEMNVSTLELGDSALYLCASSLDVGTEAFFGQGTRLTVV.

The chain joins TRBV6-6 to TRBJ1-4, with TRBD1 as a possible D gene (6 bases). Germline CDR1 is MNHNY and CDR2 is SVGAGI (reference sequence). There are 14 residues in the CDR3. V was clipped by 5 bases and J by 7 bases, with 14 bases between them. The CDR3 bases are TGTGCCAGCAGTCCAGGGGAGGAGGGTGAAAAACTGTTTTTT. Translating gives CASSPGEEGEKLFF.

The chain is built from TRBV27 and TRBJ1-1; D might be TRBD1 (6 bases). The CDR3 loop spans 14 amino acids. Trimming left V 6 bases short and J 3 bases short, with 14 bases between. Germline assignment: CDR1 MNHEY and CDR2 SMNVEV (reference sequence). The CDR3 is CASRPRQAYTEAFF. The CDR3 nucleotides read TGTGCCAGCAGACCCCGACAGGCCTACACTGAAGCTTTCTTT.

This clonotype showed up just a few times. V usage is TRBV14 and J usage is TRBJ1-6; D not certain. Germline V lookup: CDR1 SGHDN, CDR2 FVKESK. Trimming took 7 bases from V and 4 from J, leaving 8 bases between them. The length of the CDR3 is 13 residues. The CDR3 sequence is CASTSLYNSPLHF. CDR3 sequence (DNA): TGTGCCAGCACCTCCTTGTATAATTCACCCCTCCACTTT.

The DNA of the CDR3 is TGCAGTGCTAGAAAACTAGCGGGGGCCTTCTCCTACAATGAGCAGTTCTTC. It yields the protein CSARKLAGAFSYNEQFF. This chain joins TRBV20-1 and TRBJ2-1, with 11 bases fitting TRBD2. Germline lookup yields CDR1 DFQATT and CDR2 SNEGSKA (reference sequence). The V segment lost 2 bases and the J segment 0 bases; nucleotides outside the gene matches: 6. CDR3 length: 17 amino acids.

There are a few counts of this clonotype. V is TRBV7-2 and J is TRBJ2-5, with D perhaps being TRBD1 or TRBD2 (6 bases each). This CDR3 is 13 amino acids long. V lost 4 bases, J lost 9 bases, and 15 bases lay in between. CDR1 is SGHTA, CDR2 FQGNSA, per germline. The DNA of the CDR3 is TGTGCCAGCAGCTCCACCCCAGGGGAGGCCCAGTACTTC. Amino acids: CASSSTPGEAQYF.

This clonotype was detected only a few times. The chain recombines TRBV20-1 with TRBJ2-3; D might be TRBD2 (5 bases). Trimming left V 4 bases short and J 3 bases short, with 8 bases between. CDR3 size: 12 residues. The germline V gene encodes CDR1 DFQATT and CDR2 SNEGSKA (reference sequence). CDR3 loop: CSATRGTDTQYF. The DNA for the CDR3 is TGCAGTGCTACCCGCGGGACAGATACGCAGTATTTT.

Ten or more counts support this clonotype. This CDR3 is CSAPRERGPSSYNEQFF. The CDR3 DNA sequence: TGCAGTGCCCCCCGAGAGCGGGGGCCGAGCTCCTACAATGAGCAGTTCTTC. The chain uses TRBV20-1 and TRBJ2-1; 8 nucleotides agree with TRBD2. This CDR3 has 17 amino acids. With 6 bases clipped from V and 0 bases from J, the junction kept 13 bases outside the gene matches. Germline V lookup: CDR1 DFQATT, CDR2 SNEGSKA (reference sequence).

In its sample, this clonotype was seen a few times. The chain carries TRBV2 and TRBJ2-7; possible D gene TRBD1, 5 bases. Germline V gene lookup returns CDR1 SNHLY and CDR2 FYNNEI. Trimming took 6 bases from V and 7 from J, leaving 16 bases between them. The CDR3 has 13 residues. The CDR3 loop is CASSSGQTREQYF. The CDR3 nucleotides read TGTGCCAGCAGCTCCGGACAAACGCGAGAGCAGTACTTC. Combining the CDR3 with reference TRBV2 and TRBJ2-7 gives the whole variable domain EPEVTQTPSHQVTQMGQEVILRCVPISNHLYFYWYRQILGQKVEFLVSFYNNEISEKSEIFDDQFSVERPDGSNFTLKIRSTKLEDSAMYFCASSSGQTREQYFGPGTRLTVT.

This clonotype was observed many times. The chain is built from TRBV5-1 and TRBJ2-5, with TRBD1 identical over 9 bases. CDR3 length equals 16 residues. Germline loops: CDR1 SGHRS, CDR2 YFSETQ. Trimming removed 3 bases from V and 4 bases from J; junction bases left unmatched: 10. The CDR3 bases are TGCGCCAGCAGCTATCGCATTGGACAGGGGAGAGAGACCCAGTACTTC. Encoded protein: CASSYRIGQGRETQYF.

This clonotype has a handful of counts. This sequence joins TRBV12-3 or TRBV12-4 and TRBJ1-1; a weak D match, TRBD1 (6 bases). V was pared by 6 bases and J by 4 bases, with 15 bases between. The CDR3 loop spans 14 amino acids. The CDR3: CASRSTGRSTEAFF. For the CDR3, the DNA is TGTGCCAGCAGATCCACAGGGAGGAGCACTGAAGCTTTCTTT.

The rearrangement joins TRBV5-6 to TRBJ1-2, with D possibly matching TRBD1 (5 bases). The germline V gene has CDR1 SGHDT and CDR2 YYEEEE. Trimming pared 3 bases from V and 2 bases from J, leaving 17 bases between. The CDR3 is 16 amino acids. For the CDR3, the DNA is TGTGCCAGCAGCTCGAATGGCGAGGGGATCAACTATGGCTACACCTTC. This gives the protein CASSSNGEGINYGYTF.

The V and J genes are TRBV19 and TRBJ1-5; 10 bases agree with TRBD1. Trimming removed 6 bases from V and 3 bases from J; junction bases left unmatched: 8. This CDR3 has 16 residues. Germline V gives CDR1 LNHDA, CDR2 SQIVND (reference sequence). CDR3 DNA sequence: TGTGCCAGTAGCGCCCGGGACAGGGGTAACAATCAGCCCCAGCATTTT. Residues: CASSARDRGNNQPQHF.

At least ten counts were recorded for this clonotype. The chain couples TRBV7-9 to TRBJ2-3, with 7 positions matching TRBD1. Looked up from germline, CDR1 is SEHNR and CDR2 is FQNEAQ (reference sequence). V lost 5 bases, J lost 0 bases, and 2 bases stayed unmatched. This CDR3 has 14 amino acids. For the CDR3, the DNA is TGTGCCAGCAGCCGGACAGGTAGCACAGATACGCAGTATTTT. It codes for CASSRTGSTDTQYF.

This clonotype was seen a few times. The V gene is TRBV14, the J gene TRBJ2-7, with D tentatively TRBD1 (6 bases). The CDR3 loop spans 16 amino acids. In germline, CDR1 is SGHDN, CDR2 FVKESK. V lost 4 bases, J lost 1 base, and 17 bases lay in between. The CDR3 DNA reads TGTGCCAGCAGCCGATCCGGAGTGCAGGGGTCCTACGAGCAGTACTTC. It yields the protein CASSRSGVQGSYEQYF. The variable domain in full, with the rest retrieved from reference TRBV14 and TRBJ2-7, is EAGVTQFPSHSVIEKGQTVTLRCDPISGHDNLYWYRRVMGKEIKFLLHFVKESKQDESGMPNNRFLAERTGGTYSTLKVQPAELEDSGVYFCASSRSGVQGSYEQYFGPGTRLTVT.

This clonotype was observed a single time. A much more abundant neighbour one base away suggests this may be a read error. The rearrangement joins TRBV6-1 to TRBJ1-5; D is possibly TRBD1 (5 bases). The CDR3 length is 14 residues. Germline loops: CDR1 MNHNS, CDR2 SASEGT. For the CDR3, the DNA is TGTTCCAGCCGCCAGGGAGGTGGCAATCAGCCCCAGCATTTT. This encodes CSSRQGGGNQPQHF.

The gene calls are TRBV18 and TRBJ2-1; 10 bases match TRBD2. CDR3 length: 16 residues. Unmatched junction bases numbered 8, after V lost 2 bases and J lost 7 bases. Germline V lookup: CDR1 KGHSH, CDR2 LQKENI. As DNA, the CDR3 is TGTGCCAGCTCACCATTATCTAGCGGGGGACCTAATGAGCAGTTCTTC. Protein sequence: CASSPLSSGGPNEQFF.

The chain links TRBV19 to TRBJ2-7, with a possible D match to TRBD1 (5 bases). The CDR3 contains 11 residues. Germline V lookup: CDR1 LNHDA, CDR2 SQIVND (reference sequence). Trimming shortened V by 9 bases and J by 5 bases, and 11 bases separated the two germline ends. In DNA form, the CDR3 reads TGTGCCAGCAGCCAGGGTAACGAGCAGTACTTC. As protein: CASSQGNEQYF.

This clonotype was found once. This may be a read error, as it is one base from a much larger clone. This sequence joins TRBV2 and TRBJ2-1; D ambiguous. V was cut by 7 bases and J by 8 bases, with 18 bases left in between. CDR1 SNHLY and CDR2 FYNNEI come from the germline V gene. The CDR3 is 14 residues long. The CDR3 sequence: CASKSSQIKDEQFF. The DNA for the CDR3 is TGTGCCAGCAAAAGTTCACAGATTAAGGATGAGCAGTTCTTC.

This clonotype was seen ten or more times. The gene calls are TRBV7-3 and TRBJ1-6; D uncertain. This CDR3 region has 15 residues. Germline lookup yields CDR1 SGHTA and CDR2 FQGTGA. V shed 0 bases and J shed 2 bases, with 5 bases lying between them. The CDR3 region has the DNA TGTGCCAGCAGCTTAACCGGACCCTATAATTCACCCCTCCACTTT. It translates to CASSLTGPYNSPLHF.

The chain combines TRBV29-1 with TRBJ2-6; a possible D gene is TRBD1 (6 bases). V lost 6 bases to trimming and J lost 1 base, with 7 bases between them. This CDR3 region has 13 residues. Germline V gene lookup returns CDR1 SQVTM and CDR2 ANQGSEA. CDR3 in DNA: TGCAGCGTCGGACAGTCTGGGGCCAACGTCCTGACTTTC. This encodes CSVGQSGANVLTF.

This clonotype turned up a few times. This sequence joins TRBV6-5 and TRBJ1-2; a weak D match, TRBD1 (6 bases). V dropped 5 bases and J dropped 7 bases, with 14 bases sitting between them. This CDR3 has 13 residues. Germline V gene lookup returns CDR1 MNHEY and CDR2 SVGAGI. The CDR3 coding sequence is TGTGCCAGCAGTCAACAGGGAGTCCTTGGCTACACCTTC. Protein: CASSQQGVLGYTF.

A single count supports this clonotype. The genes are TRBV12-3 or TRBV12-4 and TRBJ2-3; 9 bases are shared with TRBD2. Trimming at V came to 3 bases and at J to 4 bases, leaving 8 bases not matched to a gene. This CDR3 comprises 16 residues. In DNA, the CDR3 is TGTGCCAGCAGTTTGCAGGCTAGCGGGGCCTCAGATACGCAGTATTTT. Its protein is CASSLQASGASDTQYF.

The rearrangement uses TRBV7-2 and TRBJ2-7; 8 bases line up with TRBD1. From germline, CDR1 is SGHTA and CDR2 FQGNSA. V gave up 0 bases and J gave up 1 base; unmatched junction bases: 5. This CDR3 has 16 amino acids. CDR3 coding DNA: TGTGCCAGCAGCTTAGCGCCGGGACAGGCTTCCTACGAGCAGTACTTC. Its translation: CASSLAPGQASYEQYF.